Below, 14 T cell receptor beta chains from the same sample are listed, as sequenced in a study of persistence of HIV-infected CD4 T cells. The immunoSEQ assay was version 4, run in survey mode. This table comes from immunoSEQ multiplex PCR, and its TCRdb copy is limited to in-frame clones, with some not included. This repertoire shows tens of thousands of clones, about four fifths found once; its top ten account for over 1.5%. No antigen is known for these receptors. An overlapping HIV-1 Gag peptide pool stimulated these cells at about 0.9 ug/peptide/mL. Memory cells lacking CD40L and CD69 with high CD45RO were sorted. The source material was CD4+ T cells sorted from PBMCs after roughly 18-hour stimulation, sampled from a patient who received antiretroviral therapy. The receptors here all came from an adult man with HIV who was CMV-seropositive.

The chain combines TRBV24-1 with TRBJ1-2; 10 nucleotides match TRBD1. The CDR3 is made up of 13 amino acids. V gave up 7 bases and J gave up 5 bases; unmatched junction bases: 3. Germline CDR1 reads KGHDR; CDR2 reads SFDVKD. The CDR3 nucleotides read TGTGCCACCAGGGGACAGGGGATGTATGGCTACACCTTC. The encoded protein is CATRGQGMYGYTF.

The chain recombines TRBV6-1 with TRBJ1-2; D is ambiguous. V lost 4 bases and J lost 8, with 23 bases in between. Germline assignment: CDR1 MNHNS and CDR2 SASEGT. The length of the CDR3 is 16 residues. The CDR3 region is CASSAKSIGPRGGYTF. The DNA of the CDR3 is TGTGCCAGCAGTGCCAAGAGCATCGGGCCTCGCGGAGGCTACACCTTC.

The rearrangement links TRBV12-5 to TRBJ1-5; D is possibly TRBD1 (6 bases). Per the germline V gene, CDR1 is LGHNT and CDR2 is FRNRAP. This CDR3 contains 14 residues. Trimming removed 7 bases at V and 6 bases at J, with 16 bases between. CDR3 bases: TGTGCTAGTGCCCAGGGGCATGTAAGTCAGCCCCAGCATTTT. Encoded protein: CASAQGHVSQPQHF.

The chain combines TRBV21-1 with TRBJ1-5. TRBV21-1 is a listed pseudogene. This CDR3 has 14 amino acids. For the CDR3, the DNA is TGTGCCAGCCCCCCGGAAGTATCTCACCAGCCCCAGCATTTT. Encoded protein: CASPPEVSHQPQHF.

V and J are TRBV7-9 and TRBJ1-3; TRBD1 aligns across 7 bases. Germline V CDR1 and CDR2: SEHNR, FQNEAQ (reference sequence). The CDR3 is made up of 17 amino acids. The V gene end was trimmed by 7 bases and the J gene end by 2 bases; junction bases not matched to a gene: 14. Written as DNA, the CDR3 is TGTGCCAGCACTTTTGGGGACAGTAACTCTCCTGGAAACACCATATATTTT. Protein sequence: CASTFGDSNSPGNTIYF.

V and J are TRBV19 and TRBJ1-4; the D gene is possibly TRBD1 (6 bases). The germline V gene has CDR1 LNHDA and CDR2 SQIVND (reference sequence). Deletions cut 4 bases from V and 8 bases from J, with 20 bases between. The CDR3 totals 16 residues. CDR3 protein: CASSTTGSKWGEKLFF. The CDR3 region has the DNA TGTGCCAGTAGTACTACAGGGTCGAAGTGGGGAGAAAAACTGTTTTTT. Full variable domain (missing parts from reference TRBV19 and TRBJ1-4): DGGITQSPKYLFRKEGQNVTLSCEQNLNHDAMYWYRQDPGQGLRLIYYSQIVNDFQKGDIAEGYSVSREKKESFPLTVTSAQKNPTAFYLCASSTTGSKWGEKLFFGSGTQLSVL.

This chain links TRBV10-3 with TRBJ2-4; D gene ambiguous. Per germline, CDR1 ENHRY and CDR2 SYGVKD. V lost 4 bases, J lost 3 bases, and 10 bases lay in between. The CDR3 is 14 amino acids. CDR3 in DNA: TGTGCCATCAGTGGTGGCGACAACAAAAACATTCAGTACTTC. This sequence encodes CAISGGDNKNIQYF.

This clone was recorded a few times. This sequence joins TRBV7-9 and TRBJ2-3; D may be TRBD2 (6 bases). Germline V gene lookup returns CDR1 SEHNR and CDR2 FQNEAQ (reference sequence). The V end was cut by 5 bases, the J end by 5 bases, with 14 bases between. The CDR3 runs 14 residues. CDR3 loop: CASSPSTAGDTQYF. DNA of the CDR3: TGTGCCAGCAGCCCTTCGACAGCGGGAGATACGCAGTATTTT. Full variable domain (rest looked up from reference TRBV7-9 and TRBJ2-3): DTGVSQNPRHKITKRGQNVTFRCDPISEHNRLYWYRQTLGQGPEFLTYFQNEAQLEKSRLLSDRFSAERPKGSFSTLEIQRTEQGDSAMYLCASSPSTAGDTQYFGPGTRLTVL.

The V gene is TRBV19, the J gene TRBJ2-3; the D call may be TRBD1 or TRBD2 (5 bases each). The CDR3 consists of 14 residues. Looked up from germline, CDR1 is LNHDA and CDR2 is SQIVND (reference sequence). Trimming left V 2 bases short and J 3 bases short, with 9 bases between. In DNA, the CDR3 is TGTGCCAGTAGTATAATGAGGGGAACAGATACGCAGTATTTT. This sequence encodes CASSIMRGTDTQYF. Based on the CDR3 plus reference TRBV19 and TRBJ2-3, the full variable domain is DGGITQSPKYLFRKEGQNVTLSCEQNLNHDAMYWYRQDPGQGLRLIYYSQIVNDFQKGDIAEGYSVSREKKESFPLTVTSAQKNPTAFYLCASSIMRGTDTQYFGPGTRLTVL.

This clone was seen a handful of times. The genes are TRBV7-2 and TRBJ1-2, with 7 bases matching TRBD1. J lost 5 bases, V lost 5 bases, and 11 bases had no gene match. Germline V gene sequence: CDR1 SGHTA, CDR2 FQGNSA. The CDR3 totals 15 residues. CDR3 sequence reads: CASSPGGTGAYGYTF. CDR3 DNA: TGTGCCAGCAGCCCAGGGGGTACAGGGGCGTATGGCTACACCTTC.

The rearrangement joins TRBV25-1 to TRBJ1-1; D not resolved. Per germline, CDR1 MGHDK and CDR2 SYGVNS. V gave up 3 bases and J gave up 8 bases, with 13 bases separating them. CDR3 length equals 13 residues. The CDR3 protein is CASSEMGNGEAFF. The CDR3, as DNA: TGTGCCAGCAGTGAGATGGGGAATGGGGAAGCTTTCTTT.

The chain links TRBV27 to TRBJ2-7; D assignment may be TRBD1 or TRBD2 (5 bases each). CDR1 and CDR2 (germline): MNHEY, SMNVEV (reference sequence). The ends were cut back, 7 bases at V and 3 bases at J, with 19 bases in the middle. The CDR3 contains 15 residues. CDR3 nucleotides: TGTGCCAGCACACCTCCGGGGCAGCCCCACTACGAGCAGTACTTC. This sequence encodes CASTPPGQPHYEQYF.

CDR3 in amino acids: CASSQASEAGGEKLFF. CDR3 nucleotides: TGTGCCAGCAGCCAAGCCTCCGAGGCTGGAGGGGAAAAACTGTTTTTT. The chain recombines TRBV3-1 (or the pseudogene TRBV3-2) with TRBJ1-4; no clear D. V lost 1 base to trimming and J lost 8 bases, with 17 bases between them. The CDR3 has 16 residues. Germline V gene sequence: CDR1 LGHDT, CDR2 YNNKEL (reference sequence).

There are a few counts of this clone. The chain joins TRBV6-6 to TRBJ1-6, with 8 nucleotides matching TRBD1. CDR1 and CDR2 (germline): MNHNY, SVGAGI (reference sequence). CDR3 length: 16 residues. After removal of 2 bases from V and 5 bases from J, the junction contained 5 bases not matched to a gene. CDR3 bases: TGTGCCAGCAGTTACCGGCAGGGGGCGAATAATTCACCCCTCCACTTT. Protein sequence: CASSYRQGANNSPLHF.